This TCR beta chain was recorded in a study of human T cells and chemical hapten exposure. Time point here: patch test 2, 6 weeks after DPC sensitization. Indicated treatment: therapeutic diphenylcyclopropenone sensitization with weekly scalp DPC. TCRdb re-called the RACE reads with MiXCR, one entry per CDR3 protein. Among more than 85,000 distinct CDR3 sequences listed, more than 7% were seen once. Germline loops: CDR1 MDHEN, CDR2 SYDVKM. Trimming removed 7 bases at V and 7 bases at J, with 31 bases between. The CDR3 spans 19 residues. The rearrangement uses TRBV28 and TRBJ2-2; the D gene is possibly TRBD2 (7 bases). The TCR sequence derives from a middle-aged woman with alopecia areata. Some clones in this sample may be carry-over from other donors' samples. This specimen was whole blood, taken in connection with sensitization to the hapten diphenylcyclopropenone (DPC). The CDR3 region has the DNA TGTGCCAGCACCAAAAGAATCGGAGCCCCCGGGGGGCGGGTCGGGGAGCTGTTTTTT. Residues: CASTKRIGAPGGRVGELFF.